This TCR beta chain was captured by sequencing in a study of cytomegalovirus exposure and HLA in healthy donors. General observations from the study: Three CMV-associated chains were confirmed in vitro to be specific for CMV antigens.

Turning to this clone: Its antigen is unidentified.

Produced via immunoSEQ multiplex PCR; TCRdb's table is partial and in-frame only. Of some 170,000 clones in the sample, approximately 89% are singletons; the top ten hold 2.7%. Among the roughly 120 subjects of the validation cohort, separate from the approximately 700-subject first cohort, were the donors. V was pared by 1 base and J by 5 bases, with 14 bases between. The CDR3 sequence is 16 residues long. The germline V gene has CDR1 KGHSH and CDR2 LQKENI. The sample consisted of PBMCs. The origin of this receptor is a young man in good health and CMV-seropositive. The chain combines TRBV18 with TRBJ2-2; D is perhaps TRBD2 (6 bases). In DNA, the CDR3 is TGTGCCAGCTCACCACAAGGGGAGGTTGGAACCGGGGAGCTGTTTTTT. It specifies CASSPQGEVGTGELFF.